The 31 T cell receptor beta chains in this list originate from one sample, sequenced in a study of blood T cells in healthy people across ages. Primers used in a second PCR of roughly 7 to 11 cycles were a sample-barcoded 5' primer and a J-beta primer mix. Each CDR3 protein is one row after TCRdb ran MiXCR on the 5' RACE reads. The sample records 600,000 to 1,000,000 distinct CDR3 sequences, more than 45% being singletons. Sequenced sample: blood. Receptors were obtained from a man under 40 in good health.

The V and J genes are TRBV7-9 and TRBJ1-1; possibly TRBD1 for D (5 bases). CDR1 is SEHNR and CDR2 is FQNEAQ in the germline V gene (reference sequence). V lost 5 bases to trimming and J lost 1 base, with 11 bases between them. The CDR3 is 14 amino acids. The CDR3, as DNA: TGTGCCAGCAGCCGACAGAGAGGGAACACTGAAGCTTTCTTT. Encoded protein: CASSRQRGNTEAFF.

CDR3 coding DNA: TGTGCCAGCACCTTCTGGGAAGGCTACACCTTC. As protein: CASTFWEGYTF. J is TRBJ1-2 and V is TRBV7-9; D is unclear. Trimming removed 7 bases at V and 8 bases at J, with 11 bases between. Germline V gene lookup returns CDR1 SEHNR and CDR2 FQNEAQ (reference sequence). CDR3 size: 11 residues.

The sample holds a few counts of this clonotype. This chain connects TRBV5-1 to TRBJ2-6; no clear D gene. Per germline, CDR1 SGHRS and CDR2 YFSETQ. The CDR3 is made up of 14 amino acids. V was trimmed by 2 bases and J by 3 bases, leaving 6 bases between them. CDR3 DNA: TGCGCCAGCAGCTTAACAAATGGGGCCAACGTCCTGACTTTC. As protein: CASSLTNGANVLTF.

This chain uses TRBV5-1 with TRBJ2-3; 8 positions agree with TRBD1. V was clipped by 0 bases and J by 0 bases; unmatched bases: 9. CDR3 size: 18 residues. The germline gives CDR1 SGHRS, CDR2 YFSETQ. The chain's CDR3 is CASSLEGRGRRSTDTQYF. The CDR3 DNA reads TGCGCCAGCAGCTTGGAGGGCAGGGGGCGAAGAAGCACAGATACGCAGTATTTT.

This clonotype was detected only a few times. The chain combines TRBV20-1 with TRBJ2-6, with D perhaps TRBD2 (5 bases). In germline, CDR1 is DFQATT, CDR2 SNEGSKA (reference sequence). The CDR3 is made up of 16 amino acids. The V gene lost 6 bases and the J gene lost 2 bases, with 17 bases spanning the gap. Written as DNA, the CDR3 is TGCAGTGCCCTGGAGGACGAAAGCACTGGGGCCAACGTCCTGACTTTC. As protein: CSALEDESTGANVLTF.

V usage is TRBV15 and J usage is TRBJ2-5; D gene uncertain. The end of the DNA aligns better with TRBJ2-7, so the J call may be wrong. Germline V lookup: CDR1 LNHNV, CDR2 YYDKDF (reference sequence). This CDR3 is 13 amino acids long. Here the CDR3 DNA reads TGTGCCACCTCGGCGTCAGGTACCTACGAGCAGTACTTC. This sequence encodes CATSASGTYEQYF.

About this clonotype itself: At one of its ends the junction is not consistent with the germline gene, which may arise from a read error. J is TRBJ1-2 and V is TRBV2; 8 bases match TRBD1. Per germline, CDR1 SNHLY and CDR2 FYNNEI. This CDR3 is built from 14 residues. The CDR3 DNA follows: TGTGCCAGCAGTGCCCTGGACAGGGTCTATGGTTACACCTTC. Its translation is CASSALDRVYGYTF.

The count of this clonotype is one. The chain couples TRBV20-1 to TRBJ1-2; D perhaps matches TRBD1 (6 bases). Trimming removed 6 bases from V and 8 bases from J, with 22 bases in between. The CDR3 is 14 amino acids. Germline CDR1 and CDR2: DFQATT and SNEGSKA (reference sequence). For the CDR3, the DNA is TGCAGTGCCCGTTCCCCTCCAGGGGCAAGGGGCTACACCTTC. It is translated as CSARSPPGARGYTF.

The rearrangement joins TRBV20-1 to TRBJ2-7; TRBD2 aligns across 9 bases. The CDR3 is 13 amino acids. Germline assignment: CDR1 DFQATT and CDR2 SNEGSKA (reference sequence). J gave up 2 bases and V 1 base, and 0 bases lay outside the gene matches. As DNA, the CDR3 is TGCAGTGCTAGAGTAGCGGGGGCCTACGAGCAGTACTTC. It encodes CSARVAGAYEQYF.

The chain joins TRBV5-1 to TRBJ2-1; the match to TRBD2 covers 9 bases. The V gene's germline CDR1 is SGHRS and CDR2 YFSETQ. The CDR3 loop spans 17 amino acids. Unmatched junction bases numbered 13, after V lost 4 bases and J lost 5 bases. CDR3 residues: CASSTRISGGGNNEQFF. The CDR3 nucleotides read TGCGCCAGCAGCACCCGGATTAGCGGGGGAGGGAACAATGAGCAGTTCTTC. Full variable domain (missing parts from reference TRBV5-1 and TRBJ2-1): KAGVTQTPRYLIKTRGQQVTLSCSPISGHRSVSWYQQTPGQGLQFLFEYFSETQRNKGNFPGRFSGRQFSNSRSEMNVSTLELGDSALYLCASSTRISGGGNNEQFFGPGTRLTVL.

The chain employs TRBV20-1 and TRBJ1-4, with TRBD1 matching over 7 bases. V lost 0 bases to trimming and J lost 3 bases; unmatched junction nucleotides: 4. Germline CDR1 and CDR2: DFQATT and SNEGSKA (reference sequence). The CDR3 contains 15 residues. The CDR3 protein is CSAREGQISNEKLFF. The DNA for the CDR3 is TGCAGTGCTAGAGAGGGACAGATCTCTAATGAAAAACTGTTTTTT.

Remarks on this clonotype: Being one base from a much bigger clone, this may be a read error. The chain joins TRBV20-1 to TRBJ2-4; 12 bases align to TRBD2. The V gene end was trimmed by 2 bases and the J gene end by 13 bases; junction bases not matched to a gene: 9. Germline V CDR1 and CDR2: DFQATT, SNEGSKA (reference sequence). This CDR3 comprises 14 residues. CDR3 residues: CSARQGLAGYKQYF. CDR3 nucleotides: TGCAGTGCTAGACAGGGACTAGCGGGCTACAAGCAGTACTTC.

The chain recombines TRBV20-1 with TRBJ2-1; tentatively, D is TRBD2 (6 bases). CDR3 length: 12 amino acids. The germline V gene encodes CDR1 DFQATT and CDR2 SNEGSKA (reference sequence). With 5 bases removed from V and 6 bases from J, the gap between germline ends came to 11 bases. Written as DNA, the CDR3 is TGCAGTGCTGGGGGACTCCTCAATGAGCAGTTCTTC. It codes for CSAGGLLNEQFF.

The V call is TRBV6-6, the J call TRBJ2-7; tentatively, D is TRBD1 (6 bases). Germline V CDR1 and CDR2: MNHNY, SVGAGI (reference sequence). The CDR3 is made up of 13 amino acids. CDR3: CANDRDILDEQYF. The DNA for the CDR3 is TGTGCGAATGACCGGGACATCCTCGACGAGCAGTACTTC.

This rearrangement joins TRBV10-3 to TRBJ2-7, with 10 bases fitting TRBD2. Trimming took 10 bases from V and 4 from J; bases not matched to a gene: 16. The CDR3 is 16 residues long. Germline V CDR1 and CDR2: ENHRY, SYGVKD. The DNA of the CDR3 is TGTGCCACCAGGGAACTAGCGGGGCCCAGACTTTACGAGCAGTACTTC. Translated: CATRELAGPRLYEQYF.

The chain couples TRBV6-2 or TRBV6-3 to TRBJ2-1, with TRBD1 as a possible D gene (5 bases). The CDR3 is 13 amino acids. Germline CDR1 reads MNHEY; CDR2 reads SVGEGT. V lost 6 bases and J 4 bases, leaving 10 bases between the germline ends. The CDR3 DNA reads TGTGCCAGCAGAGACGACAGATACAATGAGCAGTTCTTC. The encoded protein is CASRDDRYNEQFF.

The rearrangement links TRBV7-2 to TRBJ1-1, with D possibly TRBD1 on 5 matching bases. V gave up 4 bases and J gave up 4 bases, with 13 bases separating them. This CDR3 region has 14 residues. CDR1 SGHTA and CDR2 FQGNSA come from the germline V gene. CDR3 protein: CASSYGGGGTEAFF. DNA of the CDR3: TGTGCCAGCAGCTACGGTGGGGGAGGCACTGAAGCTTTCTTT.

V usage is TRBV7-9 and J usage is TRBJ2-2; 8 nucleotides align to TRBD1. This CDR3 is 16 amino acids long. Germline lookup yields CDR1 SEHNR and CDR2 FQNEAQ (reference sequence). The ends lost 3 bases at V and 4 bases at J; junction bases unmatched: 7. CDR3: CASSLLRTGSTGELFF. CDR3 bases: TGTGCCAGCAGCTTGCTCCGGACAGGGTCCACCGGGGAGCTGTTTTTT.

The V gene is TRBV20-1, the J gene TRBJ1-4; D unclear. Germline V gene data show CDR1 as DFQATT and CDR2 as SNEGSKA (reference sequence). There are 14 residues in the CDR3. CDR3 coding DNA: TGCAGAGATCAGGCCCCGGGAACTAATGAAAAACTGTTTTTT. It yields the protein CRDQAPGTNEKLFF.

The chain employs TRBV6-6 and TRBJ2-7; no clear D. The CDR3 consists of 13 residues. The germline V gene encodes CDR1 MNHNY and CDR2 SVGAGI (reference sequence). V lost 7 bases and J lost 6, with 16 bases in between. The CDR3: CASTRYSSGEQYF. CDR3 in DNA: TGTGCCAGCACGAGGTACAGCTCTGGCGAGCAGTACTTC.

This clonotype was seen only a few times. This chain uses TRBV12-3 or TRBV12-4 with TRBJ2-7; no reliable D call. The CDR3 is 14 amino acids. Trimming removed 5 bases from V and 4 bases from J, with 15 bases in between. The CDR3 loop is CASSPPERLYEQYF. The CDR3 coding sequence is TGTGCCAGCAGTCCTCCGGAAAGGCTGTACGAGCAGTACTTC.

This clonotype came up a few times. The chain couples TRBV4-1 to TRBJ1-4; TRBD1 agrees at 7 bases. Trimming removed 2 bases from V and 7 bases from J; junction bases left unmatched: 7. Germline V lookup: CDR1 MGHRA, CDR2 YSYEKL. This CDR3 region has 15 residues. CDR3 region: CASSQTDRESEKLFF. The CDR3 nucleotides read TGCGCCAGCAGCCAAACCGACAGGGAGAGTGAAAAACTGTTTTTT.

The J gene is TRBJ2-5, the V gene TRBV10-3; maybe TRBD1 (5 bases). This CDR3 spans 13 amino acids. Germline-derived CDR1 and CDR2 are ENHRY and SYGVKD. The germline V and J ends were trimmed by 4 bases and 2 bases, with 8 bases remaining between them. The chain's CDR3 is CAISGAGQETQYF. The CDR3 DNA sequence: TGTGCCATCAGTGGGGCAGGGCAAGAGACCCAGTACTTC.

The chain recombines TRBV6-1 with TRBJ2-3; tentatively, D is TRBD2 (6 bases). V lost 0 bases and J lost 0, with 10 bases in between. Germline V gene data show CDR1 as MNHNS and CDR2 as SASEGT. There are 16 residues in the CDR3. The CDR3 reads CASSEAMGGSTDTQYF. The CDR3 DNA sequence: TGTGCCAGCAGTGAAGCTATGGGGGGAAGCACAGATACGCAGTATTTT.

J is TRBJ2-7 and V is TRBV20-1; 8 positions agree with TRBD1. Germline V gives CDR1 DFQATT, CDR2 SNEGSKA (reference sequence). The length of the CDR3 is 15 residues. V trimming: 0 bases; J trimming: 6 bases; junction bases outside the gene matches: 10. This CDR3 is CSARDGGTGKAEQYF. In nucleotides, the CDR3 is TGCAGTGCTAGAGATGGAGGGACAGGAAAGGCCGAGCAGTACTTC.

This chain connects TRBV6-5 to TRBJ2-7; D is possibly TRBD1 (7 bases). Germline V gene lookup returns CDR1 MNHEY and CDR2 SVGAGI. Trimming shortened V by 7 bases and J by 4 bases, and 20 bases separated the two germline ends. The CDR3 is 15 residues long. The CDR3 DNA reads as TGTGCCAGCATGGAGGGGACAGTTCGGCGTTACGAGCAGTACTTC. It specifies CASMEGTVRRYEQYF.

The chain carries TRBV6-5 and TRBJ1-2; D perhaps matches TRBD1 (6 bases). Looked up from germline, CDR1 is MNHEY and CDR2 is SVGAGI. The CDR3 spans 14 residues. V lost 0 bases, J lost 7 bases, and 12 bases lay in between. The CDR3 nucleotides are TGTGCCAGCAGTTACTCGATAGGGGGGGGTGGCTACACCTTC. Residues: CASSYSIGGGGYTF.

This chain uses TRBV5-1 with TRBJ1-2, with TRBD1 matching over 7 bases. J was trimmed by 3 bases and V by 4 bases; bases with no gene match: 3. The CDR3 is 13 residues long. Germline assignment: CDR1 SGHRS and CDR2 YFSETQ. The DNA of the CDR3 is TGCGCCAGCAGCCACGACAGGGACTATGGCTACACCTTC. As protein: CASSHDRDYGYTF.

This clonotype showed up just a few times. The genes are TRBV10-3 and TRBJ2-1, with 8 bases that match TRBD1. The CDR3 runs 15 residues. The ends lost 6 bases at V and 7 bases at J; junction bases unmatched: 11. CDR1 is ENHRY, CDR2 SYGVKD, per germline. CDR3 in amino acids: CAISDASRQGNEQFF. Here the CDR3 DNA reads TGTGCCATCAGCGACGCTTCCAGACAGGGGAATGAGCAGTTCTTC.

Worth noting for this clonotype: A much larger clone differs from this one at a single base, so this may be a read error. The V gene is TRBV5-1, the J gene TRBJ2-3, with 9 bases lining up with TRBD1. The germline gives CDR1 SGHRS, CDR2 YFSETQ. The CDR3 totals 15 residues. The CDR3 DNA reads TGCACCAGCAGCCTACAGGGGGCCTCGACAGATACGCAGTATTTT. It specifies CTSSLQGASTDTQYF.

The rearrangement joins TRBV6-5 to TRBJ2-5, with D perhaps matching TRBD1 or TRBD2 (5 bases each). CDR3 length equals 16 residues. Germline V lookup: CDR1 MNHEY, CDR2 SVGAGI. Trimming removed 6 bases from V and 2 bases from J, with 19 bases in between. The CDR3 nucleotides read TGTGCCAGCAGCCCCCCCCGGGACGGAACACAAGAGACCCAGTACTTC. Translated, it gives CASSPPRDGTQETQYF.